This T cell receptor (beta chain) was recovered during a study of shared clonotypes between healthy human individuals. V lost 2 bases and J 5 bases, leaving 16 bases between the germline ends. Germline V lookup: CDR1 MDHEN, CDR2 SYDVKM. The CDR3 length is 15 residues. The assay ran at deep level. Per the original data handling: Filtering differed because ImmunoSEQ produced junction-only sequences that carried no quality scores. The repertoire was sequenced with immunoSEQ multiplex PCR; TCRdb's copy has only in-frame clones and lacks some. V, J and clone size derive from that table, while D and trimming were established from the DNA sequence. The sample lists approximately 470,000 clones, over 75% occurring once. Within Nashville, Tennessee resided all donors, each a Caucasian adult. About this clone: A read error likely explains this, since a far larger clone differs by one base. Likely a read error: the CDR3 ends without its conserved phenylalanine or tryptophan.

The sample consisted of PBMCs. The clonotype was recovered from a middle-aged woman in good health. Some clones in this sample may be carry-over from other donors' samples. This rearrangement joins TRBV28 to TRBJ2-7; possibly TRBD1 for D (8 bases). CDR3 amino acids: CASSLVDRDYHEQYS. The CDR3 DNA reads as TGTGCCAGCAGTTTAGTGGACAGGGACTACCACGAGCAGTACTCC.